The clone carrying this T cell receptor (beta chain) came up a few times. This record comes from a study of blood T cells in healthy people across ages. A second PCR of about 7 to 12 cycles used a sample-barcoded 5' primer and a J-beta primer mix. Each of the samples gave a minimum of 3 million paired-end reads that contained CDR3. TCRdb passed the 5' RACE reads through MiXCR, listing each CDR3 protein once. This sample has 1.5 million to 2 million distinct CDR3 sequences, with 49% found just once. CDR1 is MNHNY, CDR2 SVGAGI, per germline (reference sequence). This CDR3 comprises 15 residues. Trimming cost V 5 bases and J 10 bases, with 20 bases left between them.

Input material: blood. This clonotype was obtained from a woman in her 40s in good health. This chain connects TRBV6-6 to TRBJ1-4; D may be TRBD1 (5 bases). The CDR3 region has the DNA TGTGCCAGCAGTCAACGGGGGGGTATAGGCGGAAAACTGTTTTTT. Amino acid sequence: CASSQRGGIGGKLFF.